This T cell receptor beta chain is drawn from a study of brain metastases from non-small cell lung cancer. This clone was detected once. Its antigen is currently unknown. Assay used: immunoSEQ multiplex PCR; TCRdb lists only in-frame clones, some missing. The sample yields some 3,000 clones, approximately 82% seen once. Study-wide points: Metastases had sparse T cells but largely shared repertoires with primaries. Expanded T-cell clones appeared in around 60% of brain metastases over primaries. Brain metastases had lower T-cell infiltration than primary tumors.

Germline values: CDR1 MDHEN, CDR2 SYDVKM. The CDR3 runs 14 residues. The ends were cut back, 2 bases at V and 9 bases at J, with 14 bases in the middle. Sample: tissue from a brain metastasis. The receptor's source is a donor aged 40 or older with non-small cell lung cancer. V usage is TRBV28 and J usage is TRBJ1-5; D unclear. CDR3 loop: CASSLRSKLWPQHF. CDR3 in DNA: TGTGCCAGCAGTTTACGCAGCAAGCTTTGGCCCCAGCATTTT.